This TCR beta chain was sequenced for a study of T cells after yellow fever vaccination. General study results and limits: The study re-detected most primary-vaccination clones after the booster (around 96% CD4, roughly 91% CD8).

TCRdb analysed the 5' RACE reads with MiXCR anew, one entry per CDR3 protein. In the table there are more than 65,000 distinct CDR3 sequences, around 7% of which are singletons. This CDR3 is built from 15 residues. Germline values: CDR1 WSHSY, CDR2 SAAADI. The V and J ends lost 7 bases and 1 base respectively, with 15 bases between them. This clonotype was seen repeatedly, ten times or more. Antigen: not known. The J gene is TRBJ2-3, the V gene TRBV10-2; a possible D gene is TRBD2 (6 bases). Sequenced here: CD8+ T cells sorted from PBMCs, sampled 10 to 11 days after the first yellow fever vaccination. The receptor was derived from a young man who received the YFV17D yellow fever vaccine. The CDR3: CASTGTLYGTDTQYF. CDR3 in DNA: TGCGCCAGCACCGGGACTCTCTACGGCACAGATACGCAGTATTTT.